The entry below describes one TCR beta chain. The TCRbeta library incorporated unique molecular identifiers. TCRdb called the PCR reads again in MiXCR, with one record for every CDR3 protein. The sample contains about 830,000 distinct CDR3 sequences, roughly 16% of which appear only once. The entry originates in a study of T-cell reconstitution after alpha-beta-depleted transplantation in children. The CDR3 runs 20 residues. Unmatched junction bases numbered 13, after V lost 1 base and J lost 3 bases. The germline V gene encodes CDR1 SGHTA and CDR2 FQGTGA. This sequence joins TRBV7-3 and TRBJ2-1, with 12 bases aligning to TRBD2. The sequences come from PBMCs, mostly from graft donor cells, collected 360 days after TCRalphabeta/CD19-depleted stem cell transplant. The sequence derives from a male patient between 5 and 17 years old who had a stem cell transplant for acute lymphoblastic leukemia, so the T cells may come from the graft donor. DNA of the CDR3: TGTGCCAGCAGCTTAAGTAGACTAGCGGGAGTTCCTAAACACTACAATGAGCAGTTCTTC. This encodes CASSLSRLAGVPKHYNEQFF.